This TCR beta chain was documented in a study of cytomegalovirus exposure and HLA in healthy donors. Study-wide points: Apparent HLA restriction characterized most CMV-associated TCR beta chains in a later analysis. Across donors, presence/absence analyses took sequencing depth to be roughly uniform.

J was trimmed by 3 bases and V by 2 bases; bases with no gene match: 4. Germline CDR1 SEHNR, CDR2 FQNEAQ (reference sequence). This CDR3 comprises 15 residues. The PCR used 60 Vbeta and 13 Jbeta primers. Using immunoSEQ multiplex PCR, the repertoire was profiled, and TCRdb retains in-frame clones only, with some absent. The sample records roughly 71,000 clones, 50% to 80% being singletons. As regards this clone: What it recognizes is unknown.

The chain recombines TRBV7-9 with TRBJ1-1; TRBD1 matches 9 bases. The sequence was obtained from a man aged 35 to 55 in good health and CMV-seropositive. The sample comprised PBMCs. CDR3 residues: CASSLKTGGYTEAFF. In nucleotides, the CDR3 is TGTGCCAGCAGCTTAAAGACAGGGGGTTACACTGAAGCTTTCTTT.